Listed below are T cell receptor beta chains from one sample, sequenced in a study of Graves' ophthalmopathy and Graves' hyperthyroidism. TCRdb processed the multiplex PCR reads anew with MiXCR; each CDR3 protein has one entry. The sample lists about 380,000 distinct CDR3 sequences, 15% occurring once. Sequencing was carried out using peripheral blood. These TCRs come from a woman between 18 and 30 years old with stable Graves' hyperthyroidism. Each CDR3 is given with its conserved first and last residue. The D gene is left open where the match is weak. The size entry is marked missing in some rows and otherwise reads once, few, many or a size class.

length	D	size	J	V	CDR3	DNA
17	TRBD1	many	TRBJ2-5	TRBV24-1	CATSDLQGTGGQETQYF	TGTGCCACCAGTGATTTGCAAGGGACAGGGGGGCAAGAGACCCAGTACTTC
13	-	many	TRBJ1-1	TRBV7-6	CASSTTANTEAFF	TGTGCCAGCAGTACTACAGCGAACACTGAAGCTTTCTTT
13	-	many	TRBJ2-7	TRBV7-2	CASSLWTGYEQYF	TGTGCCAGCAGCCTATGGACTGGCTACGAGCAGTACTTC
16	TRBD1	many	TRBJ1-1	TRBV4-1	CASSQGTGGTNTEAFF	TGCGCCAGCAGCCAAGGGACAGGGGGCACGAACACTGAAGCTTTCTTT
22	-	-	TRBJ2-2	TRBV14	CASSQDPYTNRDSSSNTGELFF	TGTGCCAGCAGCCAAGATCCTTATACCAACCGGGACTCGAGCTCGAACACCGGGGAGCTGTTTTTT
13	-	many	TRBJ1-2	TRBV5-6	CASSLGRTYGYTF	TGTGCCAGCAGCCTGGGACGGACCTATGGCTACACCTTC
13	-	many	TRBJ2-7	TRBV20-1	CSARSAGVFEQYF	TGCAGTGCTAGATCAGCAGGGGTGTTCGAGCAGTACTTC
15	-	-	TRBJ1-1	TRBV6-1	CASSESADWNTEAFF	TGTGCCAGCAGTGAATCGGCTGATTGGAACACTGAAGCTTTCTTT
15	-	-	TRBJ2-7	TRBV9	CASSVGGGLSYEQYF	TGTGCCAGCAGCGTAGGGGGGGGCCTCTCCTACGAGCAGTACTTC
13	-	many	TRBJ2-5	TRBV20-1	CSARGLVTETQYF	TGCAGTGCTAGAGGACTAGTGACAGAGACCCAGTACTTC
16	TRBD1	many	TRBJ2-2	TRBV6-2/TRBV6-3	CASTKLGTGTTGELLF	TGTGCCAGCACCAAACTTGGGACAGGGACCACCGGGGAGCTGCTTTTT
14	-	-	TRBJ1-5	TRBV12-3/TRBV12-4	CASSLFDSNQPQHF	TGTGCCAGCAGTTTGTTCGATAGCAATCAGCCCCAGCATTTT
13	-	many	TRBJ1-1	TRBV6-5	CASSYAGRTEAFF	TGTGCCAGCAGTTATGCGGGGAGGACTGAAGCTTTCTTT
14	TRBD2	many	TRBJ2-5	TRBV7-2	CASTQGAGGETQYF	TGTGCCAGCACCCAAGGAGCGGGGGGAGAGACCCAGTACTTC
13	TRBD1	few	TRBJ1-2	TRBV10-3	CAISDSTGDGYTF	TGTGCCATCAGTGACTCAACAGGGGATGGCTACACCTTC
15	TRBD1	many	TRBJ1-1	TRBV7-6	CASSPSQGPNTEAFF	TGTGCCAGCAGCCCCTCACAGGGGCCGAACACTGAAGCTTTCTTT
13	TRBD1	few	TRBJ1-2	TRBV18	CASSISGTDGYTF	TGTGCCAGCTCAATATCCGGGACAGATGGCTACACCTTC
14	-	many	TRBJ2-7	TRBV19	CASSISENTYEQYF	TGTGCCAGTAGTATCTCCGAAAACACCTACGAGCAGTACTTC
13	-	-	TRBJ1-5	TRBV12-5	CASGLAGVQPQHF	TGTGCTAGTGGTTTGGCGGGGGTTCAGCCCCAGCATTTT
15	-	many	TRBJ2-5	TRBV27	CASSLWGGRQETQYF	TGTGCCAGCAGTTTATGGGGGGGCCGGCAAGAGACCCAGTACTTC
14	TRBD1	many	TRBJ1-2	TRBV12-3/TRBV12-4	CASRPKGQGISYTF	TGTGCCAGCAGACCCAAAGGACAGGGTATAAGCTACACCTTC
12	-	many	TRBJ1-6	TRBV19	CASSFTDSPLHF	TGTGCCAGTAGCTTCACGGATTCACCCCTCCACTTT
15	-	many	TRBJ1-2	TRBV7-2	CASSLHSGTPYGYTF	TGTGCCAGCAGCCTTCATTCCGGGACGCCTTATGGCTACACCTTC
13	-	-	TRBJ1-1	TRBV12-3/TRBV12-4	CASSNRKDTEAFF	TGTGCCAGCAGTAATCGTAAGGACACTGAAGCTTTCTTT
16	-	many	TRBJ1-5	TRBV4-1	CASSQDRSSANQPQHF	TGCGCCAGCAGCCAAGACCGTAGTAGTGCCAATCAGCCCCAGCATTTT
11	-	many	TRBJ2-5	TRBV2	CASSLEETQYF	TGTGCCAGCAGCTTAGAAGAGACCCAGTACTTC
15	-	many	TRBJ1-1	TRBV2	CASRQAGNWGTEAFF	TGTGCCAGCAGGCAAGCGGGGAATTGGGGCACTGAAGCTTTCTTT
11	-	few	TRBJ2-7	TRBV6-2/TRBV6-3	CASTARDEQYF	TGTGCCAGCACAGCGCGCGACGAGCAGTACTTC
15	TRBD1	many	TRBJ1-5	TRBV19	CATFPGTGVDQPQHF	TGTGCCACCTTCCCCGGGACAGGGGTCGATCAGCCCCAGCATTTT
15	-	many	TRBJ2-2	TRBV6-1	CASKLSPTSTGELFF	TGTGCCAGCAAGTTAAGCCCTACCTCGACCGGGGAGCTGTTTTTT
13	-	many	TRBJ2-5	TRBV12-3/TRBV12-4	CASSSGGTETQYF	TGTGCCAGCAGTTCCGGGGGAACCGAGACCCAGTACTTC
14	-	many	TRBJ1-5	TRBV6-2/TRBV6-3	CASSSGRVRQPQHF	TGTGCCAGCAGTTCTGGCAGGGTACGGCAGCCCCAGCATTTT
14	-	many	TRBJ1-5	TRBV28	CASEGGTPYQPQHF	TGTGCCAGCGAGGGCGGGACACCTTATCAGCCCCAGCATTTT
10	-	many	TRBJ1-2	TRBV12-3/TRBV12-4	CASSRGGYTF	TGTGCCAGCTCGCGCGGTGGCTACACCTTC
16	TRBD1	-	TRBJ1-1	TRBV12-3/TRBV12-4	CASSPFQGARDTEAFF	TGTGCCAGCAGTCCCTTCCAGGGGGCGCGGGACACTGAAGCTTTCTTT
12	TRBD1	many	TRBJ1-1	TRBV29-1	CSVKGGLTEAFF	TGCAGCGTTAAAGGGGGCTTAACTGAAGCTTTCTTT
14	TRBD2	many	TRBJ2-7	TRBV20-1	CSARDASGEYEQYF	TGCAGTGCTAGAGACGCTAGCGGGGAGTACGAGCAGTACTTC
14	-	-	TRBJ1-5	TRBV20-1	CSALNRNRNQPQHF	TGCAGTGCACTGAACAGAAATCGGAATCAGCCCCAGCATTTT
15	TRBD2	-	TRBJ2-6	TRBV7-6	CASSFSGSGANVLTF	TGTGCCAGCAGCTTTAGCGGGTCTGGGGCCAACGTCCTGACTTTC
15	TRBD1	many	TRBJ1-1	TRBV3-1	CASSHPTGPGREAFF	TGTGCCAGCAGCCACCCGACAGGGCCTGGGAGAGAAGCTTTCTTT
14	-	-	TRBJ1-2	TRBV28	CASREGSNRVGYTF	TGTGCCAGCAGGGAAGGATCAAACAGGGTCGGCTACACCTTC
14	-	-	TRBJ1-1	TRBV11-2	CASSKVKTPWRAFF	TGTGCCAGCAGCAAAGTCAAGACCCCCTGGAGAGCTTTCTTT
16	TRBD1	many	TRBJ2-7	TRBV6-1	CASSGWDRMAPYEQYF	TGTGCCAGCAGTGGCTGGGACAGGATGGCACCCTACGAGCAGTACTTC
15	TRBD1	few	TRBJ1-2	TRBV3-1	CASSQLGRGYYGYTF	TGTGCCAGCAGCCAACTAGGCAGGGGGTACTATGGCTACACCTTC
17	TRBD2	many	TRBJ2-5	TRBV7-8	CASSSPRTSGRQETQYF	TGTGCCAGCAGCTCCCCTCGGACTAGCGGACGACAAGAGACCCAGTACTTC
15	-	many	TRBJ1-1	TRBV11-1	CASSPAGTGNTEAFF	TGTGCCAGCAGCCCAGCCGGGACCGGCAACACTGAAGCTTTCTTT
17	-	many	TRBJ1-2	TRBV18	CASSPRTLGAGNYGYTF	TGTGCCAGCTCACCAAGGACGCTGGGGGCTGGGAACTATGGCTACACCTTC
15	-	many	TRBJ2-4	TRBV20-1	CSAGGPTLAKNIQYF	TGCAGTGCCGGGGGACCTACCTTAGCCAAAAACATTCAGTACTTC
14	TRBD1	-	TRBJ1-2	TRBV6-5	CASSLLGDRWGYTF	TGTGCCAGCAGTTTGCTTGGGGACAGGTGGGGCTACACCTTC
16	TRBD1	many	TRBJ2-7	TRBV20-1	CSARTGTGGSPYEQYF	TGCAGTGCTAGAACGGGGACAGGGGGCTCCCCCTACGAGCAGTACTTC